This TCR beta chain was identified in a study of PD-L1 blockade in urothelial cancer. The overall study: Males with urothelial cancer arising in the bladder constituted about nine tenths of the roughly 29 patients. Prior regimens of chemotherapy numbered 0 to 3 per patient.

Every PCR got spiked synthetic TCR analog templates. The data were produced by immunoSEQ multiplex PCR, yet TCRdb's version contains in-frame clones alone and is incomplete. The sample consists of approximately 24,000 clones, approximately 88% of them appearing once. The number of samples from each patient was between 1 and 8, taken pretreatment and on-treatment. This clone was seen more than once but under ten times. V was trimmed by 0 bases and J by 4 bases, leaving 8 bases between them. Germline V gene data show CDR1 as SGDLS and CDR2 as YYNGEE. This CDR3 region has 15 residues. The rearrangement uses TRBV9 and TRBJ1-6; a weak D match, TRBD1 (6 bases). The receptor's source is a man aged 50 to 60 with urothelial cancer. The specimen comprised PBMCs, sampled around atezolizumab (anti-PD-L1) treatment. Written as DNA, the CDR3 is TGTGCCAGCAGCGTAGGTCAGGGGTATAATTCACCCCTCCACTTT. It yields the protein CASSVGQGYNSPLHF. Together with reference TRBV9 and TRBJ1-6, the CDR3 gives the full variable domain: DSGVTQTPKHLITATGQRVTLRCSPRSGDLSVYWYQQSLDQGLQFLIQYYNGEERAKGNILERFSAQQFPDLHSELNLSSLELGDSALYFCASSVGQGYNSPLHFGNGTRLTVT.